The entry below gives a single T cell receptor (beta chain) sequence along with its context. This specimen belongs to a study of blood T cell repertoires in COVID-19. Across the whole study: Material from acute and convalescent COVID-19 was sourced from the United States, Italy and Spain. PBMCs, B-cell-depleted T cells, or T cells were the source of the cDNA or gDNA that made up the material.

V dropped 8 bases and J dropped 5; count of bases not matched to a gene: 11. Germline CDR1 reads MNHEY; CDR2 reads SMNVEV (reference sequence). The CDR3 sequence is 14 residues long. The data were produced by immunoSEQ multiplex PCR, yet TCRdb's version contains in-frame clones alone and is incomplete. The sample has around 69,000 clones, 86% seen once. The clonotype comes from a man between 50 and 59 years old with active COVID-19. Sequenced: peripheral blood. The chain couples TRBV27 to TRBJ2-5; 7 bases map to TRBD1. The CDR3 DNA follows: TGTGCCAGCGGGAGACAGGGCGCCGGGGAGACCCAGTACTTC. Translated: CASGRQGAGETQYF.